Listed below are T cell receptor beta chains from one sample, sequenced in a study of cytomegalovirus exposure and HLA in healthy donors. The protocol was immunoSEQ multiplex PCR, while the TCRdb copy is restricted to in-frame clones and leaves out a portion. This table holds about 73,000 clones, 75% found once. Sample: PBMCs. Receptors were obtained from a man in his sixties or seventies in good health and CMV-seronegative. CDR3s include the opening cysteine and the closing phenylalanine or tryptophan. D genes are given only for firm matches. Some rows have no size entry. The others give once, few or many, or a class for an expanded clone.

TRBJ2-7 TRBV4-1 few - TGCGCCAGCAGCCACATGGGCAGGGGACACGAGCAGTACTTC CASSHMGRGHEQYF
TRBJ1-1 TRBV5-1 few TRBD1 TGCGCCAGCAGCTTGGGGATAAGGACAGGGCCTGAAGCTTTCTTT CASSLGIRTGPEAFF
TRBJ2-2 TRBV5-1 few TRBD2 TGCGCCAGCAGCTTAATTGACCCAGCGGGGGTAGGCGGGGAGCTGTTTTTT CASSLIDPAGVGGELFF
TRBJ2-7 TRBV29-1 - - TGCAGCGTTGAAGATTCAGGTTCCTCCTACGAGCAGTACTTC CSVEDSGSSYEQYF
TRBJ2-1 TRBV19 once TRBD2 TGTGCCAGTAGTACTCGCTTAGCGGGGAGGGGTGGCAATGAGCAGTTCTTC CASSTRLAGRGGNEQFF
TRBJ2-5 TRBV6-1 - - TGTGCCAGCAGTGAAGCACCAGGGGCCCAAGAGACCCAGTACTTC CASSEAPGAQETQYF
TRBJ1-4 TRBV18 once - TGTGCCAGCTCACCCTCACAGACTAATGAAAAACTGTTTTTT CASSPSQTNEKLFF
TRBJ2-3 TRBV5-1 - TRBD2 TGCGCCAGCAGCTTGTCATTTCTCAGAGCGGGGGGCGGTACAGATACGCAGTATTTT CASSLSFLRAGGGTDTQYF
TRBJ2-2 TRBV5-6 - TRBD1 TGTGCCAGCAGCTTCCTAGGGACAGCCGGGGAGCTGTTTTTT CASSFLGTAGELFF
TRBJ1-1 TRBV19 - - TGTGCCAGTAGTCACAGGGAGAACACTGAAGCTTTCTTT CASSHRENTEAFF
TRBJ2-5 TRBV7-6 - - TGTGCCAGCAGCTTAGGGATGAGTGGGAGCCAAGAGACCCAGTACTTC CASSLGMSGSQETQYF
TRBJ1-5 TRBV19 - - TGTGCCAGTAGTAAACTGATCAATCAGCCCCAGCATTTT CASSKLINQPQHF
TRBJ2-5 TRBV5-1 - - TGCGCCAGCAGCTTGGCCGGCCAGGGAGGTCAAGAGACCCAGTACTTC CASSLAGQGGQETQYF
TRBJ1-1 TRBV7-9 once TRBD1 TGTTCCAGCAGCTTAGCGCAGGACAGGGAAGCTTTCTTT CSSSLAQDREAFF
TRBJ2-2 TRBV25-1 - - TGTGCCAGCAGTGAATATCATGGCAGCGCGAACACCGGGGAGCTGTTTTTT CASSEYHGSANTGELFF
TRBJ2-1 TRBV5-6 - - TGTGCCAGCAGCCGGGGGAGTTACAATGAGCAGTTCTTC CASSRGSYNEQFF
TRBJ2-1 TRBV9 - TRBD2 TGTGCCAGCAGCGCCCGACTAGCGGGTTACAATGAGCAGTTCTTC CASSARLAGYNEQFF
TRBJ2-7 TRBV2 few TRBD2 TGTGCCAGCAGAGGGACTAGCGGGAGTGGCGAGCAGTACTTC CASRGTSGSGEQYF
TRBJ2-3 TRBV29-1 - - TGCAGCGTGGGGCCTAGTTTCAACACAGATACGCAGTATTTT CSVGPSFNTDTQYF
TRBJ1-2 TRBV2 - - TGTGCCAGTAGACAGGAGTCAAACTATGGCTACACCTTC CASRQESNYGYTF
TRBJ1-1 TRBV12-5 once TRBD1 TGTGCTAGTGGTTTGCACAGGGGATCTGAAGCTTCCTTT CASGLHRGSEASF
TRBJ1-4 TRBV7-2 - TRBD1 TGTGCCAGCAGCTTGACAGGGAATAGGGAAAAACTGTTTTTT CASSLTGNREKLFF
TRBJ2-7 TRBV7-9 - - TGTGCCAGCAGCAGAAGGGGCAGCACCTACGAGCAGTACTTC CASSRRGSTYEQYF
TRBJ2-1 TRBV29-1 - TRBD2 TGCAGCGTTGAAGGACTAGCGGGGGGCTCCTACAATGAGCAGTTCTTC CSVEGLAGGSYNEQFF
TRBJ2-3 TRBV5-1 - - TGCGCCAGCAGCTTGGGGCAAAACACAGATACGCAGTATTTT CASSLGQNTDTQYF
TRBJ2-2 TRBV11-2 - TRBD2 TGTGCCAGCAGCTTCCCAACTAGCGGGGTCGCGAACACCGGGGAGCTGTTTTTT CASSFPTSGVANTGELFF
TRBJ2-2 TRBV5-5 - - TGTGCCAGCAGCTTCGGAGTAGCGGAGAACACCGGGGAGCTGTTTTTT CASSFGVAENTGELFF
TRBJ2-2 TRBV4-1 - TRBD2 TGCGCCAGCAGCCAAGGGGCGGGGGGGCTTACCGGGGAGCTGTTTTTT CASSQGAGGLTGELFF
TRBJ2-2 TRBV27 - TRBD2 TGTGCCAGCAGTTTACCGACTAGCGGAGTTAACACCGGGGAGCTGTTTTTT CASSLPTSGVNTGELFF
TRBJ1-2 TRBV29-1 - - TGCAGCGTTGAAACCCCAAGAGGGGAGGACTATGGCTACACCTTC CSVETPRGEDYGYTF
TRBJ2-7 TRBV6-4 - - TGTGCCAGCAGTGACTTCCCATACGAGCAGTACTTC CASSDFPYEQYF